This T cell receptor beta chain originates from a study of cytomegalovirus exposure and HLA in healthy donors. Researchers ran the PCR with 60 Vbeta and 13 Jbeta primers. Here immunoSEQ multiplex PCR was the method, and the copy in TCRdb shows in-frame clones only, minus some. The sample lists 94,000 or so clones, around 70% seen once, with approximately 8.9% in the top ten. This CDR3 has 13 residues. The V gene's germline CDR1 is SGHDT and CDR2 YYEEEE. The V end was cut by 4 bases, the J end by 3 bases, with 10 bases between. Material: PBMCs. The sequence derives from a man between 60 and 75 years old in good health and CMV-seronegative. The V and J genes are TRBV5-6 and TRBJ1-2; a weak D match, TRBD1 (5 bases). The CDR3 DNA sequence: TGTGCCAGCAGCCCGGACATTTACTATGGCTACACCTTC. Its translation: CASSPDIYYGYTF.